This TCR beta chain appears in the sequencing data of a study of T-cell memory formation after mild COVID-19. Study in general: TCR clustering was largely donor specific. Study-level points and caveats: CD4/CD8 balance held among clones contracting day 15 to 85, and later expanders leaned CD4+. The appearance of some responding clones in pre-infection memory suggested that cross-reactive memory joined. Confirmation of SARS-CoV-2 specificity was lacking for second-wave clones peaking day 37.

This clonotype has only a few counts. Its antigen is unknown. Germline values: CDR1 KGHSH, CDR2 LQKENI. The CDR3 extends over 15 amino acids. V was clipped by 6 bases and J by 1 base, with 13 bases between them. MiXCR, run by TCRdb on the 5' RACE reads, gives a single entry per CDR3 protein. The table lists about 140,000 distinct CDR3 sequences, about 14% of them singletons. Sequenced: PBMCs or a T cell subset sorted from them (not recorded which). The V and J genes are TRBV18 and TRBJ2-1, with D perhaps given as TRBD1 or TRBD2 (5 bases each). This clonotype was obtained from an adult woman who had mild COVID-19 (a few samples of this study predate the infection). Cell type and time point are not known. The CDR3 DNA follows: TGTGCCAGCTCGCACCTTGGGGGATCCTACAATGAGCAGTTCTTC. Its protein product is CASSHLGGSYNEQFF.